One T cell receptor beta chain is described in this entry. Its antigen is still unknown. This entry is derived from a study of identical twins. Whole-study results and caveats: Abundant beta clonotypes from cord blood bore fewer insertions; memory repertoires lacked this pattern.

A universal primer site came from template switching; cDNA carried unique molecular identifiers. TCRdb recomputed calls from the 5' RACE reads with MiXCR, one row per CDR3 protein. Among hundreds of thousands of distinct CDR3 sequences listed, roughly an eighth were seen once. This sample also appeared in a second study, on yellow fever vaccine responses in identical twins. This second study notes: In identical twins, vaccine T cell responses appeared partly shared and partly individual.

The specimen sequenced was PBMCs. The source of this sequence is a woman younger than 30 in good health.

The CDR3, as DNA: TGCAGTGCTAGAGATAGGGACAGTAAGGGGGGCCTGCGGCCCCAGCATTTT. Protein sequence: CSARDRDSKGGLRPQHF. V and J are TRBV20-1 and TRBJ1-5; 7 nucleotides align to TRBD1. The CDR3 sequence is 17 residues long. Germline V gene data show CDR1 as DFQATT and CDR2 as SNEGSKA (reference sequence). Trimming took 0 bases from V and 9 from J; bases not matched to a gene: 17.